Many counts were recorded for the clone carrying this T cell receptor beta chain. The CDR3 is cut off 3 residues early in the read; its end comes from the germline J gene. This sample stems from a study of T cell clonality in common variable immunodeficiency. Profiled with immunoSEQ multiplex PCR; TCRdb holds only in-frame clones, not every one. The sample contains roughly 50,000 clones, none of them singletons. Germline-derived CDR1 and CDR2 are SQVTM and ANQGSEA. This CDR3 is built from 18 residues. V was pared by 7 bases and J by 4 bases, with 32 bases between. The receptor was isolated from a person aged 18-69 years in good health. Specimen: peripheral blood mononuclear cells. J is TRBJ2-7 and V is TRBV29-1; D gene unclear. CDR3 region: CSALGDFKDHSRKYEQYF. The CDR3 DNA, read in part, is TGCAGCGCCCTCGGCGACTTCAAGGATCACTCCAGAAAGTACGAG.